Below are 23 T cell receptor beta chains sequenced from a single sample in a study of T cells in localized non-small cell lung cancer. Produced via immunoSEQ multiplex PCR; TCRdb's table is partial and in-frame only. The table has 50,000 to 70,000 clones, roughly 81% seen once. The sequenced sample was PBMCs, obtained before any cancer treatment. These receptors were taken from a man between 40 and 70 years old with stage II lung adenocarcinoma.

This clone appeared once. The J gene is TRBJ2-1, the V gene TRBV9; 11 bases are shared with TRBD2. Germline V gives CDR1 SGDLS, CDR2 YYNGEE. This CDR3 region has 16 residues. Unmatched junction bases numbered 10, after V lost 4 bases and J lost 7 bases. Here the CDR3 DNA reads TGTGCCAGCAGCTCCACCGGGACTAGCGGAGCTAATGAGCAGTTCTTC. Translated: CASSSTGTSGANEQFF.

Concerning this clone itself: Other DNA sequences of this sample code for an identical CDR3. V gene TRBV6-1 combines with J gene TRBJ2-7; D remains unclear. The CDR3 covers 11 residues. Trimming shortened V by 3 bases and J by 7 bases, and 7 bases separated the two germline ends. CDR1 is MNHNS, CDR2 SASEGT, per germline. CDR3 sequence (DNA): TGTGCCAGCAGTGAGGTAGGTGAGCAGTACTTC. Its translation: CASSEVGEQYF.

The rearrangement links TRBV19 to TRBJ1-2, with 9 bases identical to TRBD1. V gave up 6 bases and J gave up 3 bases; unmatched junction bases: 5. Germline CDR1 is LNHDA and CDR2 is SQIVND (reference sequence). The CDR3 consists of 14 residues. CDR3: CASRRRQGDYGYTF. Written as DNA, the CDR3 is TGTGCCAGTAGGCGACGACAGGGGGACTATGGCTACACCTTC.

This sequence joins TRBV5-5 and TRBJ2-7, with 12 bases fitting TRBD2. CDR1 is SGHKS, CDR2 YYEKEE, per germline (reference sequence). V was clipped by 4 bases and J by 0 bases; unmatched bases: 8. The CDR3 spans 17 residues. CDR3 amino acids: CASSRLAGGLYSYEQYF. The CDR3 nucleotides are TGTGCCAGCAGCCGTCTAGCGGGAGGGCTCTACTCCTACGAGCAGTACTTC. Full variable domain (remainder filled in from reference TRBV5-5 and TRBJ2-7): DAGVTQSPTHLIKTRGQQVTLRCSPISGHKSVSWYQQVLGQGPQFIFQYYEKEERGRGNFPDRFSARQFPNYSSELNVNALLLGDSALYLCASSRLAGGLYSYEQYFGPGTRLTVT.

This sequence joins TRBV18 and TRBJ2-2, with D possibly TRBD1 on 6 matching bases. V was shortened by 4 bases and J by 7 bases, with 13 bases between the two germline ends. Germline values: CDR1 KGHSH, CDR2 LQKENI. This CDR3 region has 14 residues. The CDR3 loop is CASSLRTVDGELFF. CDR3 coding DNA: TGTGCCAGCTCACTCCGGACAGTCGACGGGGAGCTGTTTTTT. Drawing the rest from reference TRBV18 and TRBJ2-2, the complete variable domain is NAGVMQNPRHLVRRRGQEARLRCSPMKGHSHVYWYRQLPEEGLKFMVYLQKENIIDESGMPKERFSAEFPKEGPSILRIQQVVRGDSAAYFCASSLRTVDGELFFGEGSRLTVL.

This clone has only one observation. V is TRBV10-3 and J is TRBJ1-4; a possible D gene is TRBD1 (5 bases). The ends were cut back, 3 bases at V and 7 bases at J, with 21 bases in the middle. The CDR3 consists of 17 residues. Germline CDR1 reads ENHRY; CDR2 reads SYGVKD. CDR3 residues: CAISDVLKGTRGEKLFF. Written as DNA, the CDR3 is TGTGCCATCAGTGATGTTTTGAAAGGGACGAGAGGTGAAAAACTGTTTTTT.

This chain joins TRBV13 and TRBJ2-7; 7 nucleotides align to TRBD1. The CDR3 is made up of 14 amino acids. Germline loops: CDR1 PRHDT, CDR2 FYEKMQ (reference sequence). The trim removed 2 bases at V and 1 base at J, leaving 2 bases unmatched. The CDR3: CASSLTGASYEQYF. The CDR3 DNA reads TGTGCCAGCAGCTTAACAGGGGCTTCCTACGAGCAGTACTTC.

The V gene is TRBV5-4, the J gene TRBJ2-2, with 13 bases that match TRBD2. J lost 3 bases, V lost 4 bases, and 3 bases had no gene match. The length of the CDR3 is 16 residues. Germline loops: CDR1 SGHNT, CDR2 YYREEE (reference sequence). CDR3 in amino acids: CASSQGLAGDTGELFF. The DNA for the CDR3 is TGTGCCAGCAGCCAAGGACTAGCGGGAGACACCGGGGAGCTGTTTTTT.

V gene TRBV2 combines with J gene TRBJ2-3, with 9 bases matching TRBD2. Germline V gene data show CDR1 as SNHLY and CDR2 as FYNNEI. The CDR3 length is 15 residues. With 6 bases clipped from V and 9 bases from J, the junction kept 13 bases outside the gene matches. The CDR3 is CASSDRLAAPGTQYF. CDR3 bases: TGTGCCAGCAGCGACCGACTAGCGGCCCCGGGAACGCAGTATTTT.

As DNA, the CDR3 is TGTGCCAGCAGGTTAGGGGGACCACAAGAGACCCAGTACTTC. Protein sequence: CASRLGGPQETQYF. This chain joins TRBV6-1 and TRBJ2-5, with D perhaps TRBD1 (6 bases). The CDR3 is 14 amino acids. V lost 6 bases and J lost 2, with 13 bases in between. Germline assignment: CDR1 MNHNS and CDR2 SASEGT.

This chain's CDR3 is CASSPGLAAYEQFF. For the CDR3, the DNA is TGTGCCAGCAGCCCGGGACTAGCGGCTTATGAGCAGTTCTTC. The V and J genes are TRBV7-9 and TRBJ2-1; 11 bases are a match to TRBD2. Trimming took 5 bases from V and 8 from J; bases not matched to a gene: 5. Germline V CDR1 and CDR2: SEHNR, FQNEAQ (reference sequence). There are 14 residues in the CDR3.

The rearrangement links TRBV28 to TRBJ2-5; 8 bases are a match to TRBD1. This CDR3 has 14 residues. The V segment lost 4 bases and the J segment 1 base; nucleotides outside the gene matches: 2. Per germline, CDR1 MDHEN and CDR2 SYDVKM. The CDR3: CASSSGQAQETQYF. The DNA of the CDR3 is TGTGCCAGCAGTTCGGGACAGGCCCAAGAGACCCAGTACTTC.

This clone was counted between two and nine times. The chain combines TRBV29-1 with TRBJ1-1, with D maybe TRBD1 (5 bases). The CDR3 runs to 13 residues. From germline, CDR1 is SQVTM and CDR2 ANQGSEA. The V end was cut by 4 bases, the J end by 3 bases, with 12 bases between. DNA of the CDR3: TGCAGCGTTGTAGTTTGGGGGGACACTGAAGCTTTCTTT. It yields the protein CSVVVWGDTEAFF.

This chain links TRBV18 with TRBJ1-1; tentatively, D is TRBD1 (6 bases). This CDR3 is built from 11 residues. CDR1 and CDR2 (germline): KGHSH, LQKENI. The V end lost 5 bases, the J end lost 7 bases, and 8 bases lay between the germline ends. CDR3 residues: CASSNRVEAFF. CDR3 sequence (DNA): TGTGCCAGCTCAAACAGGGTTGAAGCTTTCTTT.

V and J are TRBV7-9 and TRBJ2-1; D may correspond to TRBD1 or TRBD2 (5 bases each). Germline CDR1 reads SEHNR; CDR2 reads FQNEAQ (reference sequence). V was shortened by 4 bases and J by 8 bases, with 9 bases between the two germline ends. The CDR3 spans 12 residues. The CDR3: CASSSGSHEQFF. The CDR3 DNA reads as TGTGCCAGCAGCTCAGGGAGCCATGAGCAGTTCTTC.

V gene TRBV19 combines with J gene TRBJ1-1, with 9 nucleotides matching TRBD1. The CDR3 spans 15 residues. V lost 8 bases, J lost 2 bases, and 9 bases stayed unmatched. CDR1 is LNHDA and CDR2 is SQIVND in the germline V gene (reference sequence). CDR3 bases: TGTGCCAGTTGTACCACAGGGGGCGGAAACACTGAAGCTTTCTTT. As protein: CASCTTGGGNTEAFF.

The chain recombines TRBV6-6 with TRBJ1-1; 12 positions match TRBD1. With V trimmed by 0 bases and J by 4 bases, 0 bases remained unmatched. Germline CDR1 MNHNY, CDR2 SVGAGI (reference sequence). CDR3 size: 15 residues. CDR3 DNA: TGTGCCAGCAGTTACTCGGGACAGGGGGCCACTGAAGCTTTCTTT. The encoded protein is CASSYSGQGATEAFF.

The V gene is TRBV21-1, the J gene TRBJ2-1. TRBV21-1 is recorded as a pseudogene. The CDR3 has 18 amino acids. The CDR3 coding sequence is TGTGCCAGCAGCAAAGTCTTACCAGGGGGGGTATCCGGGAATGAGCAGTTCTTC. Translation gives CASSKVLPGGVSGNEQFF.

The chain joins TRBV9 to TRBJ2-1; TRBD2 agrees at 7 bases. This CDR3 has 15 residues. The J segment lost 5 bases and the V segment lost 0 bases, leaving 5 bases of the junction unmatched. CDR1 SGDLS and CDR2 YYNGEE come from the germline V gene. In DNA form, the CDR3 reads TGTGCCAGCAGCGTAGACGGGAGGCCGAACAATGAGCAGTTCTTC. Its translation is CASSVDGRPNNEQFF.

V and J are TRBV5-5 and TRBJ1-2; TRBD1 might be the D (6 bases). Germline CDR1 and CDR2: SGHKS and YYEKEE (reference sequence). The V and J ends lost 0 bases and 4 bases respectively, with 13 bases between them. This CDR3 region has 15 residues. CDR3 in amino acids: CASSLAGGRPYGYTF. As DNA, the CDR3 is TGTGCCAGCAGCTTGGCCGGGGGGCGCCCCTATGGCTACACCTTC.

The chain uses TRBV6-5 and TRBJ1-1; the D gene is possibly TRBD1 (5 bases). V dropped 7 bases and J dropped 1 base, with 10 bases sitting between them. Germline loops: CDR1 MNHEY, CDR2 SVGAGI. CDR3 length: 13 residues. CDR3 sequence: CASTPGENTEAFF. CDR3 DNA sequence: TGTGCCAGCACCCCGGGGGAGAACACTGAAGCTTTCTTT.

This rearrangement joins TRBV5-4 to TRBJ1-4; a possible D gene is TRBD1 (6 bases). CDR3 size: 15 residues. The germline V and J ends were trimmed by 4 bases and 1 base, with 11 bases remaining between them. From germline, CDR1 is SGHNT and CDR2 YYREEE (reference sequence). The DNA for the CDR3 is TGTGCCAGCAGCACTCGACAGGAAACTAATGAAAAACTGTTTTTT. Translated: CASSTRQETNEKLFF. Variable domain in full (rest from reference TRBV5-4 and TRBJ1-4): ETGVTQSPTHLIKTRGQQVTLRCSSQSGHNTVSWYQQALGQGPQFIFQYYREEENGRGNFPPRFSGLQFPNYSSELNVNALELDDSALYLCASSTRQETNEKLFFGSGTQLSVL.

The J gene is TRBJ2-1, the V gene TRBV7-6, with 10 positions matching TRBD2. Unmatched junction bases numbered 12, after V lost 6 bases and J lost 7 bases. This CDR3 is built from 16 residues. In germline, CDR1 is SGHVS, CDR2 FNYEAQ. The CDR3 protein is CASRGFSGRFGNEQFF. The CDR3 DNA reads TGTGCCAGCAGGGGGTTTAGCGGGAGGTTTGGAAATGAGCAGTTCTTC.